The 25 T cell receptor beta chains reported below all come from one sample, sequenced in a study of blood T cell repertoires in COVID-19. Some clones are missing from TCRdb's copy, which holds only in-frame ones; the method was immunoSEQ multiplex PCR. The data hold some 150,000 clones, with 85% to 90% observed a single time. Specimen: peripheral blood. The receptors stem from a man younger than 35 with active or convalescent COVID-19.

This chain links TRBV7-9 with TRBJ1-2; D is possibly TRBD1 (6 bases). The CDR3 consists of 14 residues. CDR1 and CDR2 (germline): SEHNR, FQNEAQ (reference sequence). The V gene lost 2 bases and the J gene lost 6 bases, with 13 bases spanning the gap. This CDR3 is CASSLQGMLDGYTF. The CDR3 coding sequence is TGTGCCAGCAGCTTACAGGGGATGTTGGATGGCTACACCTTC.

The chain carries TRBV12-3 or TRBV12-4 and TRBJ2-5, with D maybe TRBD2 (5 bases). The CDR3 is 12 residues long. Trimming cost V 3 bases and J 4 bases, with 6 bases left between them. The CDR3 DNA reads as TGTGCCAGCAGTTTCGCGGGAGAGACCCAGTACTTC. As protein: CASSFAGETQYF.

CDR3 protein: CASSTRDRVNTEAFF. CDR3 nucleotide sequence: TGTGCCAGCAGTACACGGGACAGGGTGAACACTGAAGCTTTCTTT. This chain connects TRBV28 to TRBJ1-1; 9 bases map to TRBD1. Losses at the gene ends were 5 bases for V and 0 bases for J; bases not matched to a gene: 4. This CDR3 is built from 15 residues. The germline gives CDR1 MDHEN, CDR2 SYDVKM.

The V and J genes are TRBV28 and TRBJ2-4, with D possibly matching TRBD2 (6 bases). The CDR3 covers 22 residues. CDR1 MDHEN and CDR2 SYDVKM come from the germline V gene. The V end lost 4 bases, the J end lost 0 bases, and 31 bases lay between the germline ends. CDR3 sequence reads: CASSSAVIGRNQPAIAKNIQYF. In DNA form, the CDR3 reads TGTGCCAGCAGTTCCGCGGTGATAGGGAGGAACCAACCCGCCATAGCCAAAAACATTCAGTACTTC.

The chain is built from TRBV6-2 or TRBV6-3 and TRBJ1-2; D uncertain. The ends were cut back, 0 bases at V and 3 bases at J, with 8 bases in the middle. Germline CDR1 reads MNHEY; CDR2 reads SVGEGT. CDR3 length equals 14 residues. CDR3 sequence reads: CASSYSSIYYGYTF. The CDR3 region has the DNA TGTGCCAGCAGTTACTCGTCCATTTACTATGGCTACACCTTC.

V is TRBV28 and J is TRBJ1-2, with 10 nucleotides matching TRBD1. Losses at the gene ends were 9 bases for V and 0 bases for J; bases not matched to a gene: 10. CDR1 and CDR2 (germline): MDHEN, SYDVKM. The CDR3 covers 16 residues. The CDR3 sequence is CASTRDRGWPNYGYTF. As DNA, the CDR3 is TGTGCCAGTACCCGGGACAGGGGATGGCCTAACTATGGCTACACCTTC.

A single count supports this clone. V usage is TRBV6-5 and J usage is TRBJ1-1; D possibly corresponds to TRBD1 (5 bases). Germline V gives CDR1 MNHEY, CDR2 SVGAGI. Trimming stripped 2 bases from V and 11 bases from J, with 15 bases between. This CDR3 is built from 13 residues. In DNA, the CDR3 is TGTGCCAGCAGTTACCCGGGACTTTCGGTGGCTTTCTTT. This gives the protein CASSYPGLSVAFF.

This chain joins TRBV14 and TRBJ1-1, with D possibly TRBD1 on 6 matching bases. This CDR3 contains 15 residues. Germline CDR1 and CDR2: SGHDN and FVKESK. The V end was cut by 5 bases, the J end by 6 bases, with 19 bases between. The CDR3 reads CASSNRAGLYAEAFF. The CDR3 DNA follows: TGTGCCAGCAGCAACAGGGCAGGGTTGTATGCTGAAGCTTTCTTT.

The chain has TRBV24-1 and TRBJ1-5; weak D call: TRBD1 (5 bases). V lost 9 bases, J lost 3 bases, and 11 bases lay in between. CDR3 length equals 13 residues. Germline assignment: CDR1 KGHDR and CDR2 SFDVKD. The CDR3 sequence is CATQGVNNQPQHF. In nucleotides, the CDR3 is TGTGCCACCCAGGGTGTTAACAATCAGCCCCAGCATTTT.

This clone was observed a single time. In DNA, the CDR3 is TGCGCCAGCAGTATTTACCCGGCTAACTATGGCTACACCTTC. Translated: CASSIYPANYGYTF. The gene calls are TRBV10-2 and TRBJ1-2; D call uncertain. Trimming stripped 5 bases from V and 0 bases from J, with 10 bases between. This CDR3 has 14 residues. The germline V gene encodes CDR1 WSHSY and CDR2 SAAADI.

This rearrangement joins TRBV6-6 to TRBJ2-7; 16 bases agree with TRBD2. The germline V gene encodes CDR1 MNHNY and CDR2 SVGAGI (reference sequence). V lost 5 bases to trimming and J lost 2 bases; unmatched junction nucleotides: 6. CDR3 length: 17 amino acids. The CDR3 loop reads CASSPGLAGGQTYEQYV. As DNA, the CDR3 is TGTGCCAGCAGTCCGGGACTAGCGGGGGGGCAAACCTACGAGCAGTACGTC.

The chain links TRBV13 to TRBJ2-7; D gene ambiguous. The CDR3 consists of 17 residues. Germline CDR1 PRHDT, CDR2 FYEKMQ (reference sequence). V lost 1 base, J lost 3 bases, and 19 bases lay in between. Written as DNA, the CDR3 is TGTGCCAGCAGCTTAGTTACGGCGACCTTGTCGGGCTACGAGCAGTACTTC. This translates into CASSLVTATLSGYEQYF.

V is TRBV11-3 and J is TRBJ2-4, with 8 bases lining up with TRBD1. The V gene end was trimmed by 0 bases and the J gene end by 0 bases; junction bases not matched to a gene: 16. The germline gives CDR1 SGHNT, CDR2 YENEEA. The length of the CDR3 is 21 residues. DNA for the CDR3: TGTGCCAGCAGCTTAGACGGATTGACAGGGGTAAATGACCTAGCCAAAAACATTCAGTACTTC. It is translated as CASSLDGLTGVNDLAKNIQYF. Supplemented by reference TRBV11-3 and TRBJ2-4, the full variable domain reads EAGVVQSPRYKIIEKKQPVAFWCNPISGHNTLYWYLQNLGQGPELLIRYENEEAVDDSQLPKDRFSAERLKGVDSTLKIQPAELGDSAVYLCASSLDGLTGVNDLAKNIQYFGAGTRLSVL.

V usage is TRBV5-1 and J usage is TRBJ2-7; 10 bases map to TRBD1. Trimming cost V 0 bases and J 5 bases; bases outside gene matches: 2. CDR1 is SGHRS, CDR2 YFSETQ, per germline. This CDR3 is 14 amino acids long. The CDR3 DNA sequence: TGCGCCAGCAGCTTGGGACAGGGGGCCAACGAGCAGTACTTC. This translates into CASSLGQGANEQYF.

This chain joins TRBV5-4 and TRBJ1-1; no clear D gene. This CDR3 has 15 amino acids. Trimming removed 1 base at V and 1 base at J, with 11 bases between. CDR1 SGHNT and CDR2 YYREEE come from the germline V gene (reference sequence). The CDR3 DNA reads TGTGCCAGCAGCTTGTCGCTGGCCACGAACACTGAAGCTTTCTTT. Residues: CASSLSLATNTEAFF.

V is TRBV7-9 and J is TRBJ1-1; 7 bases align to TRBD1. In germline, CDR1 is SEHNR, CDR2 FQNEAQ (reference sequence). CDR3 length equals 15 residues. V lost 4 bases and J lost 4; bases outside the gene matches: 9. This chain's CDR3 is CASSSSTGKGTEAFF. The CDR3 nucleotides read TGTGCCAGCAGCTCGTCGACAGGGAAGGGCACTGAAGCTTTCTTT.

The chain recombines TRBV27 with TRBJ1-5, with TRBD1 identical over 9 bases. The CDR3 length is 15 residues. V was clipped by 6 bases and J by 7 bases; unmatched bases: 10. In germline, CDR1 is MNHEY, CDR2 SMNVEV (reference sequence). CDR3 in DNA: TGTGCCAGCAGACCCAGCACGACAGGGGGACAGCCCCAGCATTTT. This codes for CASRPSTTGGQPQHF.

The chain is built from TRBV4-3 and TRBJ1-3; 8 nucleotides line up with TRBD1. V lost 4 bases, J lost 0 bases, and 5 bases stayed unmatched. The length of the CDR3 is 16 residues. Germline CDR1 and CDR2: LGHNA and YSLEER. CDR3: CASSPSGGPSGNTIYF. As DNA, the CDR3 is TGCGCCAGCAGCCCTTCAGGGGGCCCCTCTGGAAACACCATATATTTT.

The chain is built from TRBV7-9 and TRBJ2-7; TRBD1 agrees at 8 bases. CDR1 is SEHNR and CDR2 is FQNEAQ in the germline V gene (reference sequence). V trimming: 5 bases; J trimming: 3 bases; junction bases outside the gene matches: 12. This CDR3 spans 16 amino acids. The CDR3 sequence is CASSAPWSDRVYEQYF. The CDR3 DNA follows: TGTGCCAGCAGCGCGCCCTGGTCGGACAGGGTCTACGAGCAGTACTTC.

The CDR3 spells CASSLGTGPNQPQHF. CDR3 bases: TGTGCCAGCAGCTTGGGAACAGGCCCAAATCAGCCCCAGCATTTT. The chain carries TRBV5-4 and TRBJ1-5; TRBD1 is a possible D gene (5 bases). Germline values: CDR1 SGHNT, CDR2 YYREEE (reference sequence). V lost 0 bases to trimming and J lost 4 bases, with 11 bases between them. CDR3 size: 15 residues.

The rearrangement joins TRBV15 to TRBJ1-1; D not resolved. The CDR3 runs 13 residues. Trimming took off 3 bases at V and 1 base at J, with 6 bases between the two ends. The germline CDR1 and CDR2 sequences are LNHNV and YYDKDF (reference sequence). CDR3 amino acids: CATSSRGNTEAFF. The DNA of the CDR3 is TGTGCCACCAGCAGTAGAGGGAACACTGAAGCTTTCTTT.

The rearrangement joins TRBV25-1 to TRBJ1-3, with D hard to call. The germline V gene has CDR1 MGHDK and CDR2 SYGVNS. The CDR3 runs to 15 residues. Trimming shortened V by 3 bases and J by 0 bases, and 9 bases separated the two germline ends. The CDR3 DNA reads TGTGCCAGCAGTGATGGCGGGATCTCTGGAAACACCATATATTTT. Its protein is CASSDGGISGNTIYF.

This clone was seen a few times. The gene calls are TRBV5-1 and TRBJ1-2; 8 bases are shared with TRBD1. The CDR3 extends over 14 amino acids. The ends lost 3 bases at V and 6 bases at J; junction bases unmatched: 7. Looked up from germline, CDR1 is SGHRS and CDR2 is YFSETQ. The CDR3 here is CASSYSDRADGYTF. The CDR3 DNA is TGCGCCAGCAGCTACTCGGACAGGGCCGATGGCTACACCTTC.

The chain carries TRBV7-2 and TRBJ1-1; perhaps TRBD1 as D (5 bases). CDR1 SGHTA and CDR2 FQGNSA come from the germline V gene. The CDR3 is 13 amino acids. The germline V and J ends were trimmed by 5 bases and 11 bases, with 18 bases remaining between them. The CDR3 DNA reads as TGTGCCAGCAGCCCTACACGGGGACGGGGGGCTTTCTTT. Protein sequence: CASSPTRGRGAFF.

V and J are TRBV4-2 and TRBJ1-1, with 8 positions matching TRBD1. Germline lookup yields CDR1 LGHNA and CDR2 YNFKEQ. The J segment lost 8 bases and the V segment lost 4 bases, leaving 12 bases of the junction unmatched. This CDR3 has 15 residues. The CDR3 here is CASSLDRGSVSEAFF. CDR3 nucleotide sequence: TGTGCCAGCAGCCTAGACAGGGGCTCAGTATCCGAAGCTTTCTTT.